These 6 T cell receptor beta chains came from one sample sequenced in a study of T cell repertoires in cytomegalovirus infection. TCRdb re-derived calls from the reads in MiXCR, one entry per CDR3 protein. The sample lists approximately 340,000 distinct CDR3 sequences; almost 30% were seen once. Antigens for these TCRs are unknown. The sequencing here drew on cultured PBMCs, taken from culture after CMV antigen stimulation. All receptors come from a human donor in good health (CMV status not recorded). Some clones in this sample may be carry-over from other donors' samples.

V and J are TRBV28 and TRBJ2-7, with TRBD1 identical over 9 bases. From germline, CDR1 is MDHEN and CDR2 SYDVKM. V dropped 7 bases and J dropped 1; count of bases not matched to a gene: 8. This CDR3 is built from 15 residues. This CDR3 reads CASINTGQGSYEQYF. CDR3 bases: TGTGCCAGCATCAATACGGGACAGGGTTCCTACGAGCAGTACTTC.

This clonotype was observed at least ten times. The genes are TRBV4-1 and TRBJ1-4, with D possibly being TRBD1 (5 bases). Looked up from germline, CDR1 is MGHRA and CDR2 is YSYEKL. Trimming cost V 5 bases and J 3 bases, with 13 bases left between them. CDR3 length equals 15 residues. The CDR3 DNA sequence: TGCGCCAGCAGCGCTCACGGGACCCCTAATGAAAAACTGTTTTTT. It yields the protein CASSAHGTPNEKLFF.

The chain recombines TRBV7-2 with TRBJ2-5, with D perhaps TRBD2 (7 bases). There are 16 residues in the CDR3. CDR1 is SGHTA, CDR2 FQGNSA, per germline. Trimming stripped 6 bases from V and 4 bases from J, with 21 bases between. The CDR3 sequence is CASSPRGRARGETQYF. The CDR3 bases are TGTGCCAGCAGTCCAAGGGGGAGGGCCAGGGGAGAGACCCAGTACTTC.

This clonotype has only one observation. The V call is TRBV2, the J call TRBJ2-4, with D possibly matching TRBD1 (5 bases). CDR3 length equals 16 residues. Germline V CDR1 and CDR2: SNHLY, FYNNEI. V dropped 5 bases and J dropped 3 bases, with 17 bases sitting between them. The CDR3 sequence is CASSPLIGVDKNIQYF. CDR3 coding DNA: TGTGCCAGCAGTCCCCTGATAGGGGTTGACAAAAACATTCAGTACTTC. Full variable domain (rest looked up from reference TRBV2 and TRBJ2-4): EPEVTQTPSHQVTQMGQEVILRCVPISNHLYFYWYRQILGQKVEFLVSFYNNEISEKSEIFDDQFSVERPDGSNFTLKIRSTKLEDSAMYFCASSPLIGVDKNIQYFGAGTRLSVL.

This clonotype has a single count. The DNA of the CDR3 is TGTGCCAGCAGCTTAGGGACAGGGGGTTCAGAGACCCAGTACTTC. Encoded protein: CASSLGTGGSETQYF. The J gene is TRBJ2-5, the V gene TRBV7-2; 10 positions match TRBD1. V shed 1 base, J shed 4 bases, and the junction held 3 bases outside the gene matches. Germline CDR1 is SGHTA and CDR2 is FQGNSA. The CDR3 consists of 15 residues.

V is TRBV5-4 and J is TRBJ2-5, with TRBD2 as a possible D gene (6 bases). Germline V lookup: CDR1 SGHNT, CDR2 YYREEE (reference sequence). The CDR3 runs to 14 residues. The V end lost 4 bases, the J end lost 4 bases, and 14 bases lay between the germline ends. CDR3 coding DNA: TGTGCCAGCAGCCACCCTAGCGAGGGAGAGACCCAGTACTTC. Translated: CASSHPSEGETQYF.